Shown below are 30 T cell receptor beta chains from a single sample sequenced in a study of beta chain features in type 1 diabetes. General study points: Across all four CD4+ subsets, people with type 1 diabetes showed modestly shorter TCRB CDR3s.

Their specific antigens are unknown. Since all of the isolated RNA was reverse transcribed, expressed TCRB transcripts were what got sequenced. Only in-frame clones appear in the TCRdb table, and some are missing; sequencing was by immunoSEQ multiplex PCR. The profile shows about 710,000 clones, over 12% of them singletons. Sequencing was carried out using naive CD4+ T cells from blood. Every receptor here comes from a young man with type 1 diabetes.

As regards this clone: The junction differs from germline at one of its ends, possibly a read error. V usage is TRBV6-6 and J usage is TRBJ2-7, with TRBD2 matching over 7 bases. This CDR3 is 13 amino acids long. The germline V gene has CDR1 MNHNY and CDR2 SVGAGI (reference sequence). Written as DNA, the CDR3 is TGTGCCAGCAGTTACTCGATCCTAGCGGTGGTTAACTTC. It translates to CASSYSILAVVNF.

This clone has just a few counts. J is TRBJ1-2 and V is TRBV7-8; 7 bases fit TRBD1. The CDR3 is 14 residues long. Germline V CDR1 and CDR2: SGHVS, FQNEAQ. V was pared by 5 bases and J by 4 bases, with 7 bases of the junction left unmatched. CDR3 protein: CASSPPTGSYGYTF. CDR3 DNA sequence: TGTGCCAGCAGCCCTCCGACAGGGAGCTATGGCTACACCTTC.

This sequence joins TRBV5-4 and TRBJ2-3; 9 bases match TRBD2. The CDR3 totals 15 residues. V shed 2 bases and J 6 bases; nucleotides not matched to a gene: 7. CDR1 is SGHNT, CDR2 YYREEE, per germline (reference sequence). The CDR3 DNA sequence: TGTGCCAGCAGCTTCGCGGCGGGAGGGCGGGATACGCAGTATTTT. This translates into CASSFAAGGRDTQYF.

This clone was seen more than once but under ten times. The CDR3 region has the DNA TGTGCCAGCAGTGTCATGGGACGGGGCGCAACAGATACGCAGTATTTT. Its translation: CASSVMGRGATDTQYF. The V and J genes are TRBV28 and TRBJ2-3; either TRBD1 or TRBD2 may supply D (5 bases each). CDR1 and CDR2 (germline): MDHEN, SYDVKM. The CDR3 sequence is 16 residues long. V shed 5 bases and J shed 3 bases, with 18 bases lying between them.

The chain combines TRBV6-1 with TRBJ2-7; D ambiguous. V shed 4 bases and J shed 3 bases, with 1 base lying between them. This CDR3 contains 10 residues. In germline, CDR1 is MNHNS, CDR2 SASEGT. CDR3 residues: CASSGYEQYF. As DNA, the CDR3 is TGTGCCAGCAGTGGCTACGAGCAGTACTTC.

This clone turned up a few times. The rearrangement joins TRBV6-1 to TRBJ2-7; a possible D gene is TRBD1 (5 bases). Germline loops: CDR1 MNHNS, CDR2 SASEGT. The CDR3 length is 11 residues. Trimming left V 10 bases short and J 0 bases short, with 7 bases between. The CDR3 bases are TGTGCCACAGGGAACTCCTACGAGCAGTACTTC. This translates into CATGNSYEQYF.

The chain is built from TRBV7-3 and TRBJ2-7; D is perhaps TRBD2 (5 bases). The CDR3 consists of 13 residues. V lost 5 bases to trimming and J lost 3 bases, with 11 bases between them. Germline loops: CDR1 SGHTA, CDR2 FQGTGA. In DNA, the CDR3 is TGTGCCAGCAGCCCCGGCGGGCGCTACGAGCAGTACTTC. Protein sequence: CASSPGGRYEQYF. Full variable domain (rest looked up from reference TRBV7-3 and TRBJ2-7): GAGVSQTPSNKVTEKGKYVELRCDPISGHTALYWYRQSLGQGPEFLIYFQGTGAADDSGLPNDRFFAVRPEGSVSTLKIQRTERGDSAVYLCASSPGGRYEQYFGPGTRLTVT.

Only a few counts were recorded for this clone. This chain links TRBV5-1 with TRBJ2-5; D is undetermined. The V gene's germline CDR1 is SGHRS and CDR2 YFSETQ. CDR3 length equals 14 residues. V dropped 0 bases and J dropped 0 bases, with 6 bases sitting between them. The CDR3, as DNA: TGCGCCAGCAGCTTGGACAGCAACCAAGAGACCCAGTACTTC. It translates to CASSLDSNQETQYF.

This chain links TRBV5-4 with TRBJ2-7; 10 nucleotides match TRBD1. The germline CDR1 and CDR2 sequences are SGHNT and YYREEE (reference sequence). The CDR3 spans 14 residues. V shed 4 bases, J shed 7 bases, and the junction held 8 bases outside the gene matches. The CDR3 is CASSGRQGAGEQYF. Here the CDR3 DNA reads TGTGCCAGCAGCGGTCGACAGGGGGCTGGGGAGCAGTACTTC.

This clone has only a few counts. This chain uses TRBV11-2 with TRBJ2-7; D ambiguous. CDR1 is SGHAT and CDR2 is FQNNGV in the germline V gene. The CDR3 extends over 10 amino acids. V shed 3 bases and J shed 7 bases, with 4 bases lying between them. DNA of the CDR3: TGTGCCAGCAGCTTGTCAGAGCAGTACTTC. Protein: CASSLSEQYF.

The chain recombines TRBV30 with TRBJ2-2, with 10 bases fitting TRBD2. This CDR3 spans 15 amino acids. The germline gives CDR1 GTSNPN, CDR2 SVGIG (reference sequence). With 0 bases clipped from V and 6 bases from J, the junction kept 4 bases outside the gene matches. The CDR3 spells CAWSVGTSASGELFF. The CDR3 DNA sequence: TGTGCCTGGAGTGTTGGGACTAGCGCTTCCGGGGAGCTGTTTTTT.

The J gene is TRBJ1-2, the V gene TRBV30; 7 positions agree with TRBD1. Germline values: CDR1 GTSNPN, CDR2 SVGIG (reference sequence). The junction had 6 bases not matched to a gene; V was cut back by 0 bases and J by 8 bases. The CDR3 is 13 residues long. CDR3 amino acids: CAWSVQGKGGYTF. The CDR3 coding sequence is TGTGCCTGGAGTGTACAGGGGAAAGGGGGCTACACCTTC. Together with reference TRBV30 and TRBJ1-2, the CDR3 gives the full variable domain: SQTIHQWPATLVQPVGSPLSLECTVEGTSNPNLYWYRQAAGRGLQLLFYSVGIGQISSEVPQNLSASRPQDRQFILSSKKLLLSDSGFYLCAWSVQGKGGYTFGSGTRLTVV.

On this clone itself: Other DNA sequences in the same sample also yield this CDR3. J is TRBJ1-2 and V is TRBV9; 7 bases map to TRBD1. The germline CDR1 and CDR2 sequences are SGDLS and YYNGEE. This CDR3 is built from 15 residues. Trimming removed 0 bases from V and 4 bases from J; junction bases left unmatched: 6. The CDR3 protein is CASSVAGGQTYGYTF. The CDR3 DNA reads as TGTGCCAGCAGCGTAGCTGGGGGACAGACCTATGGCTACACCTTC.

This clone was detected only a few times. The chain links TRBV7-9 to TRBJ2-1; 7 positions match TRBD2. The germline gives CDR1 SEHNR, CDR2 FQNEAQ (reference sequence). V shed 3 bases, J shed 5 bases, and the junction held 7 bases outside the gene matches. The CDR3 loop spans 15 amino acids. The CDR3 bases are TGTGCCAGCAGCTTTGAGGCTAGCGGAGACAATGAGCAGTTCTTC. As protein: CASSFEASGDNEQFF.

This chain uses TRBV29-1 with TRBJ1-3; a possible D gene is TRBD1 (6 bases). With 5 bases removed from V and 1 base from J, the gap between germline ends came to 12 bases. There are 14 residues in the CDR3. Per the germline V gene, CDR1 is SQVTM and CDR2 is ANQGSEA. The CDR3 DNA reads as TGCAGCGTTACCGACAGGTATTCTGGAAACACCATATATTTT. This codes for CSVTDRYSGNTIYF.

The CDR3, as DNA: TGTGCCAGCAGCGTTGGGGGCACAGATACGCAGTATTTT. Protein product: CASSVGGTDTQYF. The chain employs TRBV7-3 and TRBJ2-3, with D unresolved. The germline V gene has CDR1 SGHTA and CDR2 FQGTGA. The CDR3 is made up of 13 amino acids. Trimming took 5 bases from V and 1 from J, leaving 7 bases between them.

The gene calls are TRBV7-3 and TRBJ2-2; TRBD2 might be the D (5 bases). V shed 4 bases and J shed 7 bases, with 13 bases lying between them. This CDR3 comprises 14 residues. Germline V gene data show CDR1 as SGHTA and CDR2 as FQGTGA. The CDR3 spells CASSSQSGFGELFF. In DNA form, the CDR3 reads TGTGCCAGCAGCTCCCAATCGGGGTTCGGGGAGCTGTTTTTT.

This chain joins TRBV13 and TRBJ2-7; 12 bases agree with TRBD1. V lost 5 bases, J lost 2 bases, and 16 bases stayed unmatched. The CDR3 covers 19 residues. Germline CDR1 and CDR2: PRHDT and FYEKMQ (reference sequence). CDR3 DNA sequence: TGTGCCAGCAGCCCCCCCGGGACAGGGGGCTGGGTACGCGCCTACGAGCAGTACTTC. Protein product: CASSPPGTGGWVRAYEQYF.

This clone was found a few times. The chain has TRBV30 and TRBJ1-2; D is perhaps TRBD1 (5 bases). V lost 2 bases, J lost 7 bases, and 20 bases lay in between. Germline V gene lookup returns CDR1 GTSNPN and CDR2 SVGIG (reference sequence). The CDR3 consists of 15 residues. The CDR3 spells CAWSPRGLSGGGYTF. Written as DNA, the CDR3 is TGTGCCTGGAGTCCTAGGGGCCTAAGTGGGGGTGGCTACACCTTC.

There are a few counts of this clone. The V and J genes are TRBV5-1 and TRBJ2-5; no reliable D call. Trimming removed 2 bases from V and 5 bases from J, with 19 bases in between. The CDR3 runs to 16 residues. Germline loops: CDR1 SGHRS, CDR2 YFSETQ. CDR3 sequence: CASSFSGPPVMETQYF. The CDR3 DNA sequence: TGCGCCAGCAGCTTTTCAGGCCCCCCGGTTATGGAGACCCAGTACTTC. The entire variable domain, with the rest obtained from reference TRBV5-1 and TRBJ2-5, is as follows: KAGVTQTPRYLIKTRGQQVTLSCSPISGHRSVSWYQQTPGQGLQFLFEYFSETQRNKGNFPGRFSGRQFSNSRSEMNVSTLELGDSALYLCASSFSGPPVMETQYFGPGTRLLVL.

The chain is built from TRBV6-5 and TRBJ2-3; D is tentatively TRBD1 or TRBD2 (5 bases each). Between the trimmed V and J ends, which lost 2 bases and 0 bases, there was a span of 6 bases. CDR1 and CDR2 from the germline V gene are MNHEY and SVGAGI. The CDR3 is 14 residues long. CDR3 sequence: CASSYGDSTDTQYF. For the CDR3, the DNA is TGTGCCAGCAGTTACGGGGACAGCACAGATACGCAGTATTTT.

This rearrangement joins TRBV7-2 to TRBJ2-5; a weak D match, TRBD1 (6 bases). Trimming removed 5 bases at V and 1 base at J, with 11 bases between. The CDR3 is 14 amino acids. Germline V CDR1 and CDR2: SGHTA, FQGNSA. The CDR3 coding sequence is TGTGCCAGCAGCCTCGGGACACCCCAAGAGACCCAGTACTTC. Encoded protein: CASSLGTPQETQYF.

This clone was found a few times. The V call is TRBV5-4, the J call TRBJ2-1; D may be TRBD2 (6 bases). Between the trimmed V and J ends, which lost 0 bases and 0 bases, there was a span of 13 bases. The length of the CDR3 is 17 residues. Germline V gene data show CDR1 as SGHNT and CDR2 as YYREEE (reference sequence). The CDR3: CASSLAPRGSSYNEQFF. The CDR3, as DNA: TGTGCCAGCAGCTTGGCCCCCCGGGGGAGCTCCTACAATGAGCAGTTCTTC.

The chain is built from TRBV7-2 and TRBJ1-4, with D unclear. Deletions cut 1 base from V and 7 bases from J, with 7 bases between. The CDR3 runs 13 residues. Germline V lookup: CDR1 SGHTA, CDR2 FQGNSA. CDR3 DNA: TGTGCCAGCAGCTTAGGGGGAGGTGAAAAACTGTTTTTT. This encodes CASSLGGGEKLFF.

The chain uses TRBV6-1 and TRBJ2-7; D gene uncertain. V dropped 3 bases and J dropped 4 bases, with 4 bases sitting between them. Germline V lookup: CDR1 MNHNS, CDR2 SASEGT. The CDR3 has 11 residues. For the CDR3, the DNA is TGTGCCAGCAGTGATTCTTACGAGCAGTACTTC. Its protein is CASSDSYEQYF.

This clone occurred a few times. The sample contains more than one DNA sequence encoding this CDR3. The chain has TRBV5-1 and TRBJ2-3, with a possible D match to TRBD1 (5 bases). Germline CDR1 and CDR2: SGHRS and YFSETQ. The CDR3 is made up of 13 amino acids. V gave up 4 bases and J gave up 3 bases, with 9 bases separating them. The CDR3 DNA is TGCGCCAGCAGCCCGTCAGGGACAGATACGCAGTATTTT. Translated: CASSPSGTDTQYF.

V gene TRBV30 combines with J gene TRBJ2-1; 10 nucleotides match TRBD1. Unmatched junction bases numbered 7, after V lost 2 bases and J lost 6 bases. The CDR3 covers 15 residues. CDR1 is GTSNPN, CDR2 SVGIG, per germline (reference sequence). This CDR3 reads CAWSIGQGDINEQFF. CDR3 in DNA: TGTGCCTGGAGTATAGGACAGGGGGATATCAATGAGCAGTTCTTC.

In this sample, this clone turned up a few times. This chain connects TRBV6-1 to TRBJ2-4, with D maybe TRBD2 (6 bases). Germline CDR1 MNHNS, CDR2 SASEGT. CDR3 length: 16 residues. V was trimmed by 0 bases and J by 4 bases, leaving 13 bases between them. CDR3 in DNA: TGTGCCAGCAGTGAAGCTGGAGGGGAGTGGAAAAACATTCAGTACTTC. Its translation is CASSEAGGEWKNIQYF.

The sample holds one count of this clone. This chain links TRBV7-2 with TRBJ2-7, with D unclear. The CDR3 consists of 14 residues. CDR1 is SGHTA and CDR2 is FQGNSA in the germline V gene. The germline V and J ends were trimmed by 1 base and 0 bases, with 7 bases remaining between them. This chain's CDR3 is CASSLGYISYEQYF. The CDR3 bases are TGTGCCAGCAGCTTAGGCTATATCTCCTACGAGCAGTACTTC.

The gene calls are TRBV28 and TRBJ2-7; D remains unclear. The CDR3 covers 13 residues. Germline values: CDR1 MDHEN, CDR2 SYDVKM. CDR3 sequence: CRATPSGSYEQYF. For the CDR3, the DNA is TGTAGGGCTACTCCCTCCGGCTCCTACGAGCAGTACTTC.